One sample yielded the 20 T cell receptor beta chains listed below, sequenced in a study of OX40 agonist ivuxolimab in advanced cancers. Method: immunoSEQ multiplex PCR; TCRdb's copy keeps in-frame clones and lacks some. The repertoire consists of 70,000 or so clones, with more than 75% occurring once and the leading ten covering approximately 6.1%. Here the sequenced sample was CD4+ or CD8+ T cells sorted from blood, taken in a trial of the OX40 agonist ivuxolimab. The receptor set was obtained from an adult with an advanced solid tumor such as melanoma, head and neck, liver or kidney cancer.

V and J are TRBV28 and TRBJ1-2; 10 nucleotides align to TRBD1. This CDR3 region has 19 residues. Trimming cost V 2 bases and J 2 bases; bases outside gene matches: 14. The germline CDR1 and CDR2 sequences are MDHEN and SYDVKM. CDR3: CASSLVSLFGQGGNYGYTF. In DNA, the CDR3 is TGTGCCAGCAGTTTAGTTTCACTATTCGGACAGGGGGGCAACTATGGCTACACCTTC.

The chain couples TRBV7-2 to TRBJ1-1, with D uncertain. Trimming stripped 4 bases from V and 3 bases from J, with 3 bases between. The CDR3 contains 11 residues. CDR1 is SGHTA and CDR2 is FQGNSA in the germline V gene. The CDR3 loop reads CASSWYTEAFF. The CDR3 region has the DNA TGTGCCAGCAGCTGGTACACTGAAGCTTTCTTT.

This sequence joins TRBV29-1 and TRBJ1-4, with D possibly being TRBD1 (5 bases). The germline V and J ends were trimmed by 1 base and 5 bases, with 11 bases remaining between them. The germline gives CDR1 SQVTM, CDR2 ANQGSEA. CDR3 size: 14 residues. The CDR3 loop is CSVEAMEGNEKLFF. In nucleotides, the CDR3 is TGCAGCGTTGAAGCGATGGAGGGGAATGAAAAACTGTTTTTT.

The rearrangement links TRBV9 to TRBJ1-1; tentative D call: TRBD1 (6 bases). Trimming removed 4 bases at V and 8 bases at J, with 15 bases between. CDR1 and CDR2 (germline): SGDLS, YYNGEE. The CDR3 is made up of 13 amino acids. The CDR3 loop is CASSSQTGREAFF. The DNA of the CDR3 is TGTGCCAGCAGCTCGCAGACAGGCCGAGAAGCTTTCTTT.

The J gene is TRBJ1-6, the V gene TRBV7-2; D call uncertain. This CDR3 contains 19 residues. Trimming removed 1 base from V and 0 bases from J, with 16 bases in between. The germline CDR1 and CDR2 sequences are SGHTA and FQGNSA. The chain's CDR3 is CASSLELRTRSSYNSPLHF. Written as DNA, the CDR3 is TGTGCCAGCAGCTTAGAGCTCCGGACGAGGAGCTCCTATAATTCACCCCTCCACTTT.

With respect to this clone: This sample also contains other DNA sequences that code for the same CDR3. The rearrangement links TRBV29-1 to TRBJ1-2, with unresolved D. CDR1 is SQVTM and CDR2 is ANQGSEA in the germline V gene. This CDR3 region has 12 residues. Between the trimmed V and J ends, which lost 2 bases and 2 bases, there was a span of 6 bases. The CDR3 loop reads CSVETANYGYTF. The CDR3 nucleotides read TGCAGCGTTGAAACAGCAAACTATGGCTACACCTTC.

The chain employs TRBV5-5 and TRBJ2-5, with a possible D match to TRBD1 (5 bases). V lost 4 bases to trimming and J lost 2 bases, with 9 bases between them. Germline CDR1 reads SGHKS; CDR2 reads YYEKEE (reference sequence). The CDR3 has 13 amino acids. This CDR3 reads CASSQGSQETQYF. CDR3 bases: TGTGCCAGCAGCCAGGGATCGCAAGAGACCCAGTACTTC.

The rearrangement joins TRBV29-1 to TRBJ1-2; D ambiguous. The V and J ends lost 3 bases and 2 bases respectively, with 7 bases between them. The CDR3 sequence is 12 residues long. CDR1 SQVTM and CDR2 ANQGSEA come from the germline V gene. The CDR3 region is CSVDGQNYGYTF. CDR3 in DNA: TGCAGCGTTGACGGTCAGAACTATGGCTACACCTTC.

This chain links TRBV2 with TRBJ2-4; D gene uncertain. CDR1 is SNHLY and CDR2 is FYNNEI in the germline V gene. The CDR3 totals 12 residues. Between the trimmed V and J ends, which lost 8 bases and 8 bases, there was a span of 13 bases. CDR3 residues: CASSTEFYIQYF. The DNA of the CDR3 is TGTGCCAGCTCGACGGAGTTTTACATTCAGTACTTC.

The chain couples TRBV4-2 to TRBJ1-4; D perhaps matches TRBD1 (6 bases). Between the trimmed V and J ends, which lost 3 bases and 7 bases, there was a span of 24 bases. Germline CDR1 LGHNA, CDR2 YNFKEQ. The CDR3 extends over 18 amino acids. The CDR3 spells CASSHSGGQGSTGEKLFF. CDR3 DNA: TGTGCCAGCAGCCACTCGGGGGGACAAGGCTCCACGGGTGAAAAACTGTTTTTT.

The chain is built from TRBV15 and TRBJ1-2; the D is unclear. This CDR3 comprises 16 residues. Trimming removed 0 bases from V and 4 bases from J, with 15 bases in between. Germline CDR1 LNHNV, CDR2 YYDKDF (reference sequence). CDR3 nucleotide sequence: TGTGCCACCAGCAGAGATTTGGCACCTACCTTCTATGGCTACACCTTC. This sequence encodes CATSRDLAPTFYGYTF. The variable domain in full, with the rest retrieved from reference TRBV15 and TRBJ1-2, is DAMVIQNPRYQVTQFGKPVTLSCSQTLNHNVMYWYQQKSSQAPKLLFHYYDKDFNNEADTPDNFQSRRPNTSFCFLDIRSPGLGDTAMYLCATSRDLAPTFYGYTFGSGTRLTVV.

J is TRBJ2-7 and V is TRBV4-2; 11 nucleotides line up with TRBD1. The germline V gene encodes CDR1 LGHNA and CDR2 YNFKEQ. This CDR3 has 14 residues. V shed 5 bases and J 3 bases; nucleotides not matched to a gene: 3. The CDR3: CASSSGTGGYEQYF. CDR3 DNA: TGTGCCAGCAGCTCCGGGACAGGGGGCTACGAGCAGTACTTC.

This chain links TRBV13 with TRBJ2-1; tentative D call: TRBD1 (7 bases). Germline CDR1 reads PRHDT; CDR2 reads FYEKMQ (reference sequence). The CDR3 runs 17 residues. Trimming stripped 5 bases from V and 4 bases from J, with 21 bases between. Here the CDR3 reads CASSTRTGGDPYNEQFF. CDR3 bases: TGTGCCAGCAGCACCCGGACAGGAGGGGACCCTTACAATGAGCAGTTCTTC.

This sequence joins TRBV19 and TRBJ2-6; no firm D call. Germline V gives CDR1 LNHDA, CDR2 SQIVND (reference sequence). With 4 bases removed from V and 2 bases from J, the gap between germline ends came to 12 bases. The CDR3 spans 16 residues. The chain's CDR3 is CASSRVFAPGANVLTF. As DNA, the CDR3 is TGTGCCAGTAGTAGGGTCTTTGCCCCTGGGGCCAACGTCCTGACTTTC. Full variable domain (rest looked up from reference TRBV19 and TRBJ2-6): DGGITQSPKYLFRKEGQNVTLSCEQNLNHDAMYWYRQDPGQGLRLIYYSQIVNDFQKGDIAEGYSVSREKKESFPLTVTSAQKNPTAFYLCASSRVFAPGANVLTFGAGSRLTVL.

Worth noting for this clone: At the DNA level, this CDR3 is encoded by other sequences in the same sample as well. J is TRBJ1-5 and V is TRBV5-1; D is unclear. This CDR3 has 14 amino acids. CDR1 and CDR2 from the germline V gene are SGHRS and YFSETQ. V was trimmed by 4 bases and J by 4 bases, leaving 12 bases between them. CDR3 amino acids: CASSPTGPNQPQHF. The CDR3 DNA reads as TGCGCCAGCAGCCCCACGGGCCCTAATCAGCCCCAGCATTTT.

V gene TRBV7-3 combines with J gene TRBJ2-3; D perhaps matches TRBD1 (5 bases). With 5 bases removed from V and 2 bases from J, the gap between germline ends came to 20 bases. Germline loops: CDR1 SGHTA, CDR2 FQGTGA. The CDR3 consists of 17 residues. CDR3 amino acids: CASSPRGIGAPTDTQYF. CDR3 coding DNA: TGTGCCAGCAGCCCAAGGGGAATTGGGGCCCCCACAGATACGCAGTATTTT. The whole variable domain, filled in from reference TRBV7-3 and TRBJ2-3, reads GAGVSQTPSNKVTEKGKYVELRCDPISGHTALYWYRQSLGQGPEFLIYFQGTGAADDSGLPNDRFFAVRPEGSVSTLKIQRTERGDSAVYLCASSPRGIGAPTDTQYFGPGTRLTVL.

This rearrangement joins TRBV7-2 to TRBJ1-2, with 8 bases aligning to TRBD1. Germline assignment: CDR1 SGHTA and CDR2 FQGNSA. V lost 5 bases and J lost 4; bases outside the gene matches: 9. The CDR3 consists of 15 residues. This CDR3 reads CASSPGTGEIYGYTF. The CDR3 bases are TGTGCCAGCAGCCCCGGGACAGGTGAAATCTATGGCTACACCTTC.

The chain carries TRBV5-4 and TRBJ1-2; 8 bases line up with TRBD1. J lost 7 bases, V lost 0 bases, and 8 bases had no gene match. Per germline, CDR1 SGHNT and CDR2 YYREEE (reference sequence). CDR3 length: 15 amino acids. CDR3 bases: TGTGCCAGCAGCTTGGGGGGACAGGAAAAGCTTGGCTACACCTTC. It yields the protein CASSLGGQEKLGYTF.

The genes are TRBV28 and TRBJ2-7, with D perhaps TRBD1 (7 bases). V lost 3 bases and J 1 base, leaving 13 bases between the germline ends. Germline lookup yields CDR1 MDHEN and CDR2 SYDVKM. The CDR3 contains 15 residues. The CDR3 DNA is TGTGCCAGCAGTTTGGGCGGGACAGCGTCCTACGAGCAGTACTTC. The encoded protein is CASSLGGTASYEQYF.

This clone was picked up one time. V gene TRBV23-1 combines with J gene TRBJ1-2; no clear D. TRBV23-1 is flagged as an ORF with uncertain function. The V end was cut by 6 bases, the J end by 3 bases, with 14 bases between. The CDR3 consists of 14 residues. CDR3 sequence: CASRPPRRHYGYTF. The CDR3 nucleotides read TGCGCCAGCAGGCCCCCCCGACGACACTATGGCTACACCTTC.